Following are 27 T cell receptor beta chains from one sample sequenced in a study of T cell repertoires in cytomegalovirus infection. TCRdb called the reads again in MiXCR, with one record for every CDR3 protein. Among some 800,000 distinct CDR3 sequences listed, approximately 32% were seen once. Their antigen targets remain unknown. This specimen was cultured CD8+ T cells from PBMCs, taken from culture after CMV antigen stimulation. These receptors were obtained from a human donor in good health (CMV status not recorded). Some clones in this sample may be carry-over from other donors' samples.

Written as DNA, the CDR3 is TGTGCCACCAGCAGAGCCTATGTTGAGCAGTTCTTC. Protein: CATSRAYVEQFF. The genes are TRBV15 and TRBJ2-1; unclear D gene. Germline V gene lookup returns CDR1 LNHNV and CDR2 YYDKDF (reference sequence). Trimming took off 1 base at V and 9 bases at J, with 7 bases between the two ends. The length of the CDR3 is 12 residues.

This chain uses TRBV20-1 with TRBJ2-5; 10 bases are shared with TRBD1. The V gene's germline CDR1 is DFQATT and CDR2 SNEGSKA (reference sequence). CDR3 size: 12 residues. The CDR3 here is CSGQGGQETQYF. CDR3 nucleotides: TGCAGCGGACAGGGGGGTCAAGAGACCCAGTACTTC.

J is TRBJ2-5 and V is TRBV27; D is perhaps TRBD1 (5 bases). The CDR3 length is 13 residues. The V end was cut by 6 bases, the J end by 0 bases, with 8 bases between. Germline V gives CDR1 MNHEY, CDR2 SMNVEV (reference sequence). The CDR3 DNA follows: TGTGCCAGCAGCCGACAGAACCAAGAGACCCAGTACTTC. This codes for CASSRQNQETQYF.

The sample holds a few counts of this clonotype. The gene calls are TRBV7-9 and TRBJ2-5; 8 bases fit TRBD2. The CDR3 is 15 amino acids. J lost 2 bases, V lost 1 base, and 3 bases had no gene match. Germline loops: CDR1 SEHNR, CDR2 FQNEAQ (reference sequence). The DNA of the CDR3 is TGTGCCAGCAGCTTAGGGAGCGGGGGTCAAGAGACCCAGTACTTC. This translates into CASSLGSGGQETQYF.

This clonotype has more than one count but fewer than ten. This chain joins TRBV15 and TRBJ2-3; TRBD1 agrees at 9 bases. CDR3 length: 20 amino acids. Germline loops: CDR1 LNHNV, CDR2 YYDKDF (reference sequence). Unmatched junction bases numbered 17, after V lost 0 bases and J lost 4 bases. CDR3 in amino acids: CATSRDIGTGSLIYSDTQYF. The CDR3 DNA follows: TGTGCCACCAGCAGAGATATAGGGACAGGGTCACTCATCTACTCAGATACGCAGTATTTT.

This clonotype was seen only a few times. The chain is built from TRBV6-1 and TRBJ2-1, with TRBD2 matching 8 bases. The CDR3 is made up of 16 amino acids. CDR1 MNHNS and CDR2 SASEGT come from the germline V gene. Trimming took 1 base from V and 4 from J; bases not matched to a gene: 6. The CDR3 here is CASSEGRGGRYNEQFF. The CDR3 DNA reads TGTGCCAGCAGTGAAGGCCGGGGGGGCCGTTACAATGAGCAGTTCTTC.

J is TRBJ2-2 and V is TRBV14, with 7 bases identical to TRBD1. V trimming: 4 bases; J trimming: 7 bases; junction bases outside the gene matches: 12. The CDR3 extends over 16 amino acids. Germline assignment: CDR1 SGHDN and CDR2 FVKESK. CDR3 sequence (DNA): TGTGCCAGCAGCCCGAGGGGGCAGGGGTTGGACGGGGAGCTGTTTTTT. The encoded protein is CASSPRGQGLDGELFF.

CDR3 sequence reads: CASSQSIGKTDRTNEKLFF. For the CDR3, the DNA is TGCGCCAGCAGTCAATCGATCGGGAAAACAGACCGGACTAATGAAAAACTGTTTTTT. The chain has TRBV23-1 and TRBJ1-4; D call uncertain. TRBV23-1 qualifies as an ORF whose function is uncertain. CDR3 length equals 19 residues. The V gene lost 0 bases and the J gene lost 2 bases, with 19 bases spanning the gap.

The rearrangement joins TRBV19 to TRBJ1-2; no reliable D call. The CDR3 runs to 13 residues. Deletions cut 5 bases from V and 4 bases from J, with 11 bases between. Germline V lookup: CDR1 LNHDA, CDR2 SQIVND (reference sequence). The CDR3 protein is CASSFKTVYGYTF. The CDR3 nucleotides are TGTGCCAGTAGTTTTAAGACCGTCTATGGCTACACCTTC. Using reference TRBV19 and TRBJ1-2 for the parts outside the CDR3, the full variable domain is DGGITQSPKYLFRKEGQNVTLSCEQNLNHDAMYWYRQDPGQGLRLIYYSQIVNDFQKGDIAEGYSVSREKKESFPLTVTSAQKNPTAFYLCASSFKTVYGYTFGSGTRLTVV.

The chain is built from TRBV3-1 and TRBJ2-2; 9 bases match TRBD1. In germline, CDR1 is LGHDT, CDR2 YNNKEL (reference sequence). CDR3 length: 15 amino acids. With V trimmed by 4 bases and J by 6 bases, 6 bases remained unmatched. CDR3 in amino acids: CASSPIQGAAGELFF. DNA for the CDR3: TGTGCCAGCAGCCCCATACAGGGGGCGGCCGGGGAGCTGTTTTTT.

This clonotype has more than one count but fewer than ten. J is TRBJ1-1 and V is TRBV12-5; a possible D gene is TRBD1 (6 bases). V was trimmed by 3 bases and J by 1 base, leaving 18 bases between them. The germline V gene has CDR1 LGHNT and CDR2 FRNRAP. CDR3 length: 17 residues. CDR3 loop: CASGFTGANWANTEAFF. In DNA form, the CDR3 reads TGTGCTAGTGGTTTTACGGGGGCGAACTGGGCGAACACTGAAGCTTTCTTT.

This clonotype was counted a few times. The rearrangement joins TRBV6-2 or TRBV6-3 to TRBJ2-1; the D gene could be TRBD1 or TRBD2 (7 bases each). The CDR3 is made up of 15 amino acids. Trimming pared 6 bases from V and 4 bases from J, leaving 16 bases between. Germline CDR1 MNHEY, CDR2 SVGEGT. The CDR3 loop is CASRADREGYNEQFF. CDR3 nucleotides: TGTGCCAGCAGAGCCGACAGGGAGGGATACAATGAGCAGTTCTTC.

This clonotype turned up a few times. This chain joins TRBV6-2 or TRBV6-3 and TRBJ2-1; a weak D match, TRBD2 (6 bases). The ends were cut back, 7 bases at V and 10 bases at J, with 14 bases in the middle. From germline, CDR1 is MNHEY and CDR2 SVGEGT. CDR3 length equals 12 residues. The CDR3, as DNA: TGTGCCAGCACTCTAGGAGGGGTAGAGCAGTTCTTC. Its translation is CASTLGGVEQFF.

This clonotype was counted many times. The chain has TRBV27 and TRBJ2-2; no clear D. Trimming stripped 6 bases from V and 2 bases from J, with 10 bases between. This CDR3 contains 14 residues. Germline V lookup: CDR1 MNHEY, CDR2 SMNVEV (reference sequence). The CDR3 sequence is CASSPDLNTGELFF. The CDR3 region has the DNA TGTGCCAGCAGCCCGGACCTAAACACCGGGGAGCTGTTTTTT.

The CDR3 DNA reads TGTGCCAGCGGGAACAAGTCCTACGAGCAGTACTTC. It codes for CASGNKSYEQYF. The rearrangement joins TRBV6-1 to TRBJ2-7, with D unresolved. This CDR3 region has 12 residues. Between the trimmed V and J ends, which lost 8 bases and 1 base, there was a span of 9 bases. Looked up from germline, CDR1 is MNHNS and CDR2 is SASEGT.

The V gene is TRBV6-2 or TRBV6-3, the J gene TRBJ1-5; D remains unclear. There are 15 residues in the CDR3. CDR1 MNHEY and CDR2 SVGEGT come from the germline V gene. V lost 4 bases and J lost 4, with 14 bases in between. The CDR3 loop is CASSFPALWNQPQHF. CDR3 in DNA: TGTGCCAGCAGTTTCCCAGCGTTGTGGAATCAGCCCCAGCATTTT.

V usage is TRBV29-1 and J usage is TRBJ1-2; weak D call: TRBD1 (6 bases). This CDR3 spans 12 amino acids. Per germline, CDR1 SQVTM and CDR2 ANQGSEA. Trimming took 5 bases from V and 6 from J, leaving 13 bases between them. CDR3 nucleotide sequence: TGCAGCGTTTGGAGGGGGGCCCATGGCTACACCTTC. As protein: CSVWRGAHGYTF.

The J gene is TRBJ1-5, the V gene TRBV12-5, with 9 bases aligning to TRBD1. V lost 4 bases and J lost 4; bases outside the gene matches: 8. The CDR3 runs 16 residues. In germline, CDR1 is LGHNT, CDR2 FRNRAP. CDR3 amino acids: CASGWDRTGVNQPQHF. CDR3 sequence (DNA): TGTGCTAGTGGTTGGGACCGGACAGGGGTTAATCAGCCCCAGCATTTT. The full variable domain, completed using reference TRBV12-5 and TRBJ1-5, is DARVTQTPRHKVTEMGQEVTMRCQPILGHNTVFWYRQTMMQGLELLAYFRNRAPLDDSGMPKDRFSAEMPDATLATLKIQPSEPRDSAVYFCASGWDRTGVNQPQHFGDGTRLSIL.

V usage is TRBV14 and J usage is TRBJ1-2, with D hard to call. CDR1 and CDR2 (germline): SGHDN, FVKESK. The CDR3 is 15 residues long. The V end was cut by 2 bases, the J end by 0 bases, with 10 bases between. CDR3: CASSQSLGANYGYTF. DNA of the CDR3: TGTGCCAGCAGCCAATCCTTAGGAGCTAACTATGGCTACACCTTC.

For this clonotype: A much larger clonotype is one base distant, so this may be a read error. The CDR3 sequence: CATSESGQDNSGYTF. The CDR3 bases are TGTGCCACCAGTGAGTCGGGACAGGACAACTCTGGCTACACCTTC. The chain employs TRBV24-1 and TRBJ1-2, with 8 bases fitting TRBD1. The CDR3 spans 15 residues. Germline assignment: CDR1 KGHDR and CDR2 SFDVKD.

The gene calls are TRBV28 and TRBJ2-3; TRBD1 aligns across 8 bases. The CDR3 is 15 residues long. V lost 10 bases to trimming and J lost 6 bases; unmatched junction nucleotides: 15. Germline V lookup: CDR1 MDHEN, CDR2 SYDVKM. The CDR3 DNA reads TGTGCCACCTCCCCAAGATGGACAGGGCCTGATACGCAGTATTTT. Translating gives CATSPRWTGPDTQYF.

This clonotype was seen more than once but under ten times. This chain uses TRBV27 with TRBJ2-3; D remains ambiguous. Germline lookup yields CDR1 MNHEY and CDR2 SMNVEV (reference sequence). The CDR3 consists of 13 residues. V lost 2 bases and J 6 bases, leaving 9 bases between the germline ends. The CDR3, as DNA: TGTGCCAGCAGTTTACCGTACCCCGATACGCAGTATTTT. Protein product: CASSLPYPDTQYF.

J is TRBJ2-7 and V is TRBV6-6, with 9 bases identical to TRBD1. The CDR3 is made up of 13 amino acids. Germline V CDR1 and CDR2: MNHNY, SVGAGI (reference sequence). The junction had 3 bases not matched to a gene; V was cut back by 5 bases and J by 4 bases. Here the CDR3 DNA reads TGTGCCAGCAGTCACAGGGGGCAGTACGAGCAGTACGTC. This gives the protein CASSHRGQYEQYV.

This clonotype was recorded a few times. The V gene is TRBV7-9, the J gene TRBJ2-3; D call uncertain. Germline V gene data show CDR1 as SEHNR and CDR2 as FQNEAQ (reference sequence). Trimming cost V 1 base and J 1 base, with 18 bases left between them. The CDR3 runs to 18 residues. CDR3 region: CASSLGYWESVGTDTQYF. The DNA of the CDR3 is TGTGCCAGCAGCTTAGGGTATTGGGAAAGTGTTGGCACAGATACGCAGTATTTT.

The sample holds a few counts of this clonotype. The chain employs TRBV24-1 and TRBJ1-1, with TRBD1 matching 7 bases. CDR1 and CDR2 (germline): KGHDR, SFDVKD. J gave up 8 bases and V 4 bases, and 6 bases lay outside the gene matches. The CDR3 spans 13 residues. CDR3 in DNA: TGTGCCACCAGTGAGTTTGGGGACAGCGAAGCTTTCTTT. This translates into CATSEFGDSEAFF.

The rearrangement uses TRBV23-1 and TRBJ1-2; D is ambiguous. Being an ORF, TRBV23-1 has a function that is uncertain. Trimming removed 3 bases from V and 5 bases from J, with 10 bases in between. The CDR3 is 13 residues long. In DNA form, the CDR3 reads TGCGCCAGCAGTCAGGGCAGACCATATGGCTACACCTTC. Its translation is CASSQGRPYGYTF.

J is TRBJ2-4 and V is TRBV4-3; no firm D call. This CDR3 is 15 amino acids long. V was pared by 0 bases and J by 0 bases, with 6 bases between. Germline lookup yields CDR1 LGHNA and CDR2 YSLEER. CDR3 bases: TGCGCCAGCAGCCAAGAGATGGTAGCCAAAAACATTCAGTACTTC. Translated: CASSQEMVAKNIQYF.